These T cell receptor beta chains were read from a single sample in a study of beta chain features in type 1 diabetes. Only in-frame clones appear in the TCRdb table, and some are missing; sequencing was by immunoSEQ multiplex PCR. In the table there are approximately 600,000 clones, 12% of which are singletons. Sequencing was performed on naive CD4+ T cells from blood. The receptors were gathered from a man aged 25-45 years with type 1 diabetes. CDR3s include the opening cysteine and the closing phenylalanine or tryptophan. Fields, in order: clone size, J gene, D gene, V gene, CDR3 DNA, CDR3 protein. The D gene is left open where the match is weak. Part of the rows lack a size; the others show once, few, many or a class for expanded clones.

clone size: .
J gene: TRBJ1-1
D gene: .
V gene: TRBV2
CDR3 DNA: TGTGCCAGCAGTGAAGATTTACGGCGGAACACTGAAGCTTTCTTT
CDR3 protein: CASSEDLRRNTEAFF

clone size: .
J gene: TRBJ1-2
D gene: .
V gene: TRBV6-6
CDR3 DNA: TGTGCCACCCGGACAGTTTGGTACGGCTACACCTTC
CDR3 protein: CATRTVWYGYTF

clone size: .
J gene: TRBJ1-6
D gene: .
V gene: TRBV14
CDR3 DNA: TGTGCCAGCAGCCAAGAAGGGCAGGGACGTAATTCACCCCTCCACTTT
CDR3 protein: CASSQEGQGRNSPLHF

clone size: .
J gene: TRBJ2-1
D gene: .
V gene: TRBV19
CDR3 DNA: TGTGCCAGTAGTCCTCGAGGGGCGCCGAGGGAATTCTTC
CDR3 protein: CASSPRGAPREFF

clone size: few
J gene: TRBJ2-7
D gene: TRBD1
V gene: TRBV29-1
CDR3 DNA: TGCAGCGTTGAAGGACAGGGGCGTACCTACGAGCAGTACTTC
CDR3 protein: CSVEGQGRTYEQYF

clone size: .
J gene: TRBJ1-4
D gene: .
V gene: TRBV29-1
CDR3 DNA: TGCAGCGCCCAGACATCGTCGAATGAAAAACTGTTTTTT
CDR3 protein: CSAQTSSNEKLFF

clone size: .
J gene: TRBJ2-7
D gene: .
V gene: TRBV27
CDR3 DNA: TGTGCCAGCAGTCCTGGGACGTACGAGCAGTACTTC
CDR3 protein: CASSPGTYEQYF

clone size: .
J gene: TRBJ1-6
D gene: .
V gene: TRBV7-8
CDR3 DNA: TGTGCCAGCAGCGCAGGGCTGGGGAATTCACCCCTCCACTTT
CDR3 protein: CASSAGLGNSPLHF

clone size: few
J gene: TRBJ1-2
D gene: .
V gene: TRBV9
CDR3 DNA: TGTGCCAGCAGCGTAGAGGGGGGCCCAGGCTATGGCTACACCTTC
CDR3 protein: CASSVEGGPGYGYTF

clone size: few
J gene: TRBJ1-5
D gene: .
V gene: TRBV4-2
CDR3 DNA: TGTGCCAGCAGCGTAGAGGGTAGTCAGCCCCAGCATTTT
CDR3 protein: CASSVEGSQPQHF

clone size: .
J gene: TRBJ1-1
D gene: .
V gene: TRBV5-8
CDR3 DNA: TGTGCCAGCAGCTTGAACGTTAAGAACACTGAAGCTTTCTTT
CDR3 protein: CASSLNVKNTEAFF

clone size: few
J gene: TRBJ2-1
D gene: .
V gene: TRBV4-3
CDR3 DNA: TGCGCCAGCAGCCAACAGGGTTTGACCTACAATGAGCAGTTCTTC
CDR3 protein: CASSQQGLTYNEQFF

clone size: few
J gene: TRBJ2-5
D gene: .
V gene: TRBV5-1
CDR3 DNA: TGCGCCAGCAGCCCAGGGGGAGGTCAAGAGACCCAGTACTTC
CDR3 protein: CASSPGGGQETQYF

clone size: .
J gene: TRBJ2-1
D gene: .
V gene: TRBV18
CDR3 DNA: TGTGCCAGCTCACCACCACTATCAGACGGTGGCCATGAGCAGTTCTTC
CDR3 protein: CASSPPLSDGGHEQFF

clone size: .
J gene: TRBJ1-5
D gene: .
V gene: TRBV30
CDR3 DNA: TGTGCCTGGAGTGTACTCGAACAGCCCCAGCATTTT
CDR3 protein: CAWSVLEQPQHF

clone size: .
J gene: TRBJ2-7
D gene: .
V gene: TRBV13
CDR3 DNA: TGTGCCAGCAGCTTAGCGGGACACGCTCTGGGAACCTACGAGCAGTACTTC
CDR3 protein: CASSLAGHALGTYEQYF

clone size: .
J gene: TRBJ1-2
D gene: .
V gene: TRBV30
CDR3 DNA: TGTGCCTGGAGTGAAGCGGAGAACTATGGCTACACCTTC
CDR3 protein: CAWSEAENYGYTF

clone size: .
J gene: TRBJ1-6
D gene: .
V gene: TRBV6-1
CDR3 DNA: TGTGCCAGCAGTGTACAGGGTCCCCTAAATTCACCCCTCCACTTT
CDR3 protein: CASSVQGPLNSPLHF

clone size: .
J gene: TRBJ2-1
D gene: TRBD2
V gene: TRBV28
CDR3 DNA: TGTGCCAGCAGTACAACTAGCGGGGGATCCTACAATGAGCAGTTCTTC
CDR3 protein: CASSTTSGGSYNEQFF

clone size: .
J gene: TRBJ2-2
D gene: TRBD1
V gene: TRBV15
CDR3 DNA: TGTGCCACCAGCAGAGATCGGCAGGGGGCAATTCGCGGGGAGCTGTTTTTT
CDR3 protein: CATSRDRQGAIRGELFF

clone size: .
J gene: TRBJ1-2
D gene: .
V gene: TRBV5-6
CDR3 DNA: TGTGCCAGCAGCTTTCGACGGATCGGCTACACCTTC
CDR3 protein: CASSFRRIGYTF

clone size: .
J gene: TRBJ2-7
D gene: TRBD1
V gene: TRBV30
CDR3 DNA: TGTGCCTGGAGTCCCCTGGGACAGTACGAGCAGTACTTC
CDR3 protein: CAWSPLGQYEQYF

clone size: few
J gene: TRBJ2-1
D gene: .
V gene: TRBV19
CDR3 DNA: TGTGCCAGTACGTGGAACGTGCTTAGCTCCTACAATGAGCAGTTCTTC
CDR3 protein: CASTWNVLSSYNEQFF